This note documents a single TCR beta chain sequence. The sample belongs to a study of OX40 agonist ivuxolimab in advanced cancers. Study overall: Patients were dosed with the agonistic anti-OX40 (CD134) antibody ivuxolimab. From about 23 to 85 years was the age range, with a mean of around 60 years, and nearly 85% were male.

The CDR3 runs to 13 residues. Germline assignment: CDR1 MNHEY and CDR2 SMNVEV (reference sequence). Trimming took off 3 bases at V and 1 base at J, with 6 bases between the two ends. Libraries were prepared by immunoSEQ multiplex PCR; TCRdb keeps only in-frame clonotypes and omits some of them. The data contain about 28,000 clones, 90% to 95% of them singletons. The study sampled blood at baseline, cycle 4 day 1, and cycle 7 day 1. This specimen was CD4+ or CD8+ T cells sorted from blood, taken in a trial of the OX40 agonist ivuxolimab. The receptor was isolated from an adult with an advanced solid tumor such as melanoma, head and neck, liver or kidney cancer. The chain uses TRBV27 and TRBJ1-1; the D is unclear. The CDR3 coding sequence is TGTGCCAGCAGTTTTATTGAGAACACTGAAGCTTTCTTT. It encodes CASSFIENTEAFF.